This is a list of T cell receptor beta chains from one sample in a study of CD8 T cells in Susac syndrome. TCRdb re-called the immunoSEQ multiplex PCR reads with MiXCR, one entry per CDR3 protein. The sample includes 250,000 to 350,000 distinct CDR3 sequences, about 92% of them seen just once. Sequenced material: CD4+ T cells from PBMCs. The origin of the receptors is a human donor with multiple sclerosis. Both conserved end residues are part of each CDR3. Fields, in order: clone size, CDR3 length, D gene, J gene, V gene, CDR3 protein, CDR3 DNA. A D gene is named only where the DNA matches it firmly. The size field is filled for only some rows; it gives once, few, many or a size class.

NA 15 TRBD1 TRBJ1-1 TRBV9 CASSQAPTGRAEAFF TGTGCCAGCAGCCAAGCCCCGACAGGGAGAGCTGAAGCTTTCTTT
NA 14 TRBD2 TRBJ2-1 TRBV4-1 CASSQTSENNEQFF TGCGCCAGCAGCCAAACTAGCGAAAACAATGAGCAGTTCTTC
NA 14 TRBD1 TRBJ2-3 TRBV7-3 CASSRTGVTDTQYF TGTGCCAGCAGCCGGACAGGAGTGACAGATACGCAGTATTTT
NA 12 NA TRBJ2-7 TRBV30 CAWGGGPYEQYF TGTGCCTGGGGAGGGGGTCCCTACGAGCAGTACTTC
once 15 NA TRBJ1-2 TRBV14 CASSVHRDSAYGYTF TGTGCCAGCAGCGTCCACAGGGATTCGGCGTATGGCTACACCTTC
NA 14 NA TRBJ2-4 TRBV20-1 CSASVGWLQNIQYF TGCAGTGCTAGTGTGGGGTGGCTTCAAAACATTCAGTACTTC
NA 13 NA TRBJ1-6 TRBV9 CASSVERNSPLHF TGTGCCAGCAGCGTAGAAAGGAATTCACCCCTCCACTTT
NA 15 NA TRBJ2-1 TRBV5-4 CASSLVGTPYNEQFF TGTGCCAGCAGCCTGGTCGGAACCCCCTACAATGAGCAGTTCTTC
NA 13 NA TRBJ2-7 TRBV5-1 CASSPGTLYEQYF TGCGCCAGCAGCCCCGGGACACTATACGAGCAGTACTTC
NA 12 NA TRBJ2-3 TRBV7-9 CASSFGEDTQYF TGTGCCAGCAGCTTCGGGGAAGATACGCAGTATTTT
NA 14 NA TRBJ1-5 TRBV2 CASRRQASNQPQHF TGTGCCAGCAGAAGACAGGCGAGCAATCAGCCCCAGCATTTT
NA 16 TRBD1 TRBJ2-7 TRBV5-4 CASSLGTGFATYEQYF TGTGCCAGCAGCTTGGGGACAGGTTTTGCTACCTACGAGCAGTACTTC
NA 14 NA TRBJ1-1 TRBV5-1 CASSLQGMRTEAFF TGCGCCAGCAGCTTGCAGGGGATGAGGACTGAAGCTTTCTTT
NA 16 TRBD2 TRBJ2-1 TRBV5-4 CASSATSGREYNEQFF TGTGCCAGCAGCGCGACTAGCGGGAGGGAATACAATGAGCAGTTCTTC
once 16 TRBD2 TRBJ2-5 TRBV3-1 CASSVPGRAAGETQYF TGTGCCAGCAGCGTACCTGGGAGGGCCGCGGGAGAGACCCAGTACTTC
NA 15 TRBD1 TRBJ1-5 TRBV19 CASQRDRGGNQPQHF TGTGCCAGCCAACGGGACAGGGGCGGGAATCAGCCCCAGCATTTT
NA 15 TRBD1 TRBJ1-2 TRBV3-1 CASSQGQTGHYGYTF TGTGCCAGCAGCCAAGGTCAGACAGGGCACTATGGCTACACCTTC
NA 18 NA TRBJ2-3 TRBV4-3 CASSQASYDPVNTDTQYF TGCGCCAGCAGCCAAGCGTCTTACGACCCGGTAAACACAGATACGCAGTATTTT
NA 20 NA TRBJ1-2 TRBV4-1 CASSRSDVGRRESMDYGYTF TGCGCCAGCAGCCGTAGCGATGTCGGCAGGCGAGAAAGTATGGACTATGGCTACACCTTC
NA 15 TRBD2 TRBJ2-1 TRBV20-1 CSARAVGTSGNEQFF TGCAGTGCTAGGGCCGTGGGGACTAGCGGGAATGAGCAGTTCTTC
NA 13 NA TRBJ1-1 TRBV10-3 CAITQDTNTEAFF TGTGCCATCACCCAGGACACGAACACTGAAGCTTTCTTT
NA 15 TRBD2 TRBJ2-7 TRBV14 CASSQEFSGGYEQYF TGTGCCAGCAGCCAAGAGTTTAGCGGGGGCTACGAGCAGTACTTC
few 12 NA TRBJ2-7 TRBV11-2 CASSLASYEQYF TGTGCCAGCAGCTTAGCCTCCTACGAGCAGTACTTC
NA 15 TRBD2 TRBJ2-7 TRBV28 CASSRPGLAAYEQYF TGTGCCAGCAGCCGCCCGGGACTAGCGGCCTACGAGCAGTACTTC
NA 14 NA TRBJ2-3 TRBV6-6 CASSYGGFTDTQYF TGTGCCAGCAGTTACGGAGGGTTCACAGATACGCAGTATTTT
NA 12 NA TRBJ2-5 TRBV18 CASFRQDETQYF TGTGCCAGCTTCCGACAGGATGAGACCCAGTACTTC
NA 12 NA TRBJ2-2 TRBV6-5 CASSYVPGELFF TGTGCCAGCAGTTACGTTCCCGGGGAGCTGTTTTTT
NA 15 TRBD1 TRBJ2-7 TRBV2 CASTVPGQGKDEQYF TGTGCCAGCACCGTACCGGGACAGGGAAAAGACGAGCAGTACTTC
NA 16 TRBD2 TRBJ2-2 TRBV6-5 CASSSTSGANTGELFF TGTGCCAGCAGTTCTACTAGCGGCGCGAACACCGGGGAGCTGTTTTTT
once 14 NA TRBJ2-3 TRBV19 CASRKGGGGDTQYF TGTGCCAGTAGGAAGGGGGGGGGAGGAGATACGCAGTATTTT
NA 17 NA TRBJ2-1 TRBV7-2 CASSLVPLPQIYNEQFF TGTGCCAGCAGCTTAGTACCACTACCCCAGATTTACAATGAGCAGTTCTTC
once 11 NA TRBJ2-1 TRBV20-1 CSARVRREQFF TGCAGTGCTCGGGTTCGGCGGGAGCAGTTCTTC
NA 13 TRBD1 TRBJ2-1 TRBV2 CASSFTEQGGQFF TGTGCCAGCAGTTTCACCGAACAGGGGGGGCAGTTCTTC
NA 15 TRBD1 TRBJ1-2 TRBV5-6 CASSPSPGQGYGYTF TGTGCCAGCAGCCCTTCGCCCGGACAGGGCTATGGCTACACCTTC
NA 15 TRBD1 TRBJ1-2 TRBV11-2 CASSLVTGWNYGYTF TGTGCCAGCAGCTTAGTGACAGGGTGGAACTATGGCTACACCTTC
NA 13 NA TRBJ1-2 TRBV7-2 CASSFLLESGYTF TGTGCCAGCAGTTTCCTTTTGGAATCTGGCTACACCTTC
NA 17 TRBD2 TRBJ2-3 TRBV4-1 CASSRLPPAGPSGTQYF TGCGCCAGCAGCCGTCTCCCCCCAGCGGGACCCTCGGGTACGCAGTATTTT
NA 12 NA TRBJ1-2 TRBV30 CAWSVTSYGYTF TGTGCCTGGAGTGTAACCTCCTATGGCTACACCTTC
NA 12 NA TRBJ1-1 TRBV2 CASSEIPGGAFF TGTGCCAGCAGTGAAATACCCGGGGGTGCTTTCTTT
NA 15 TRBD1 TRBJ2-7 TRBV6-2/TRBV6-3 CASSSPGQGAYEQYF TGTGCCAGCAGTTCGCCGGGACAGGGGGCCTACGAGCAGTACTTC
NA 15 TRBD2 TRBJ2-1 TRBV4-1 CASSQPRTSGREQFF TGCGCCAGCAGCCAACCGAGGACTAGCGGGAGGGAGCAGTTCTTC
once 16 NA TRBJ2-1 TRBV19 CASSILEGGGYNEQFF TGTGCCAGTAGTATCCTTGAGGGAGGAGGCTACAATGAGCAGTTCTTC
NA 14 TRBD1 TRBJ2-7 TRBV20-1 CSAFDRGSPYEQYF TGCAGTGCTTTCGACAGGGGCTCCCCCTACGAGCAGTACTTC
NA 14 TRBD1 TRBJ2-2 TRBV7-9 CASSRRTGGAELFF TGTGCCAGCAGCCGCCGGACAGGGGGCGCGGAGCTGTTTTTT